This TCR beta chain was recorded in a study of technical replicates of blood from a few donors. Germline trimming cut 6 bases from V and 0 bases from J; bases unmatched to any gene: 4. The V gene's germline CDR1 is MNHEY and CDR2 SVGAGI. CDR3 length equals 14 residues. Generated by immunoSEQ multiplex PCR, the TCRdb table keeps only in-frame clones and is missing some. The table shows 35,000 to 50,000 clones, with around 97% occurring only once. The V and J genes are TRBV6-5 and TRBJ1-2; the match to TRBD1 covers 7 bases. Source material: T cells isolated from PBMCs. This receptor was taken from a human donor in good health. The CDR3 sequence: CASRTGTANYGYTF. The CDR3 DNA reads as TGTGCCAGCAGGACCGGGACAGCTAACTATGGCTACACCTTC.